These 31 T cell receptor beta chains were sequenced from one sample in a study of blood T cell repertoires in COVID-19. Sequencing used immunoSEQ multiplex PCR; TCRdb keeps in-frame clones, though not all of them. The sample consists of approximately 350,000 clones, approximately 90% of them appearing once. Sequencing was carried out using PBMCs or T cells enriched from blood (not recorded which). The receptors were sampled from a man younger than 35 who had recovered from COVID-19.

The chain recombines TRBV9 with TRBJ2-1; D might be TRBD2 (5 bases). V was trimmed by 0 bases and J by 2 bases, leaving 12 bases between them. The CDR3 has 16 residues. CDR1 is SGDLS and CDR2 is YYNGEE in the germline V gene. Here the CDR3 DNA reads TGTGCCAGCAGCGTAGTGGGAGCGGACCCCTACAATGAGCAGTTCTTC. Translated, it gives CASSVVGADPYNEQFF.

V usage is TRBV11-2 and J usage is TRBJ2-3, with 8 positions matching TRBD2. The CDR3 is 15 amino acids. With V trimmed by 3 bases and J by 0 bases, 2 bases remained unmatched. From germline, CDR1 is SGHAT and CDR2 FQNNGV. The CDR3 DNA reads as TGTGCCAGCAGCTTCGCTAGCGGGAGCACAGATACGCAGTATTTT. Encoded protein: CASSFASGSTDTQYF.

In DNA, the CDR3 is TGTGCCAGTAGTACCTTGGGAGAGGGAGCGGACGAGCAGTACTTC. It codes for CASSTLGEGADEQYF. The chain recombines TRBV19 with TRBJ2-7; D possibly corresponds to TRBD2 (5 bases). V dropped 4 bases and J dropped 5 bases, with 18 bases sitting between them. CDR3 length: 15 residues. In germline, CDR1 is LNHDA, CDR2 SQIVND (reference sequence).

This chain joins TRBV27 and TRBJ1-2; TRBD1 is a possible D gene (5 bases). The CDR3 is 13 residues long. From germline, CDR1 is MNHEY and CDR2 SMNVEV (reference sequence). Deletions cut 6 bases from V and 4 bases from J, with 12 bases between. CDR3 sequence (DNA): TGTGCCAGCAGACCTGACGGGGGCTATGGCTACACCTTC. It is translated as CASRPDGGYGYTF.

Here the CDR3 DNA reads TGTGCCAGCAGCGTGCGGGGGCGGTCTAATGAAAAACTGTTTTTT. Amino acid sequence: CASSVRGRSNEKLFF. The chain has TRBV9 and TRBJ1-4; weak D call: TRBD1 (6 bases). The CDR3 loop spans 15 amino acids. Between the trimmed V and J ends, which lost 2 bases and 3 bases, there was a span of 11 bases. CDR1 and CDR2 from the germline V gene are SGDLS and YYNGEE.

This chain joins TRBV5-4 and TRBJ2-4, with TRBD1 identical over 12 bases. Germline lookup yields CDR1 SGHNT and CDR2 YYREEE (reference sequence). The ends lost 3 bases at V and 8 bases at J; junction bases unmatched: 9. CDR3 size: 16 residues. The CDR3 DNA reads TGTGCCAGCAGCTCGTCTTTGGGACAGGGGGCTGACATTCAGTACTTC. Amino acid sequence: CASSSSLGQGADIQYF.

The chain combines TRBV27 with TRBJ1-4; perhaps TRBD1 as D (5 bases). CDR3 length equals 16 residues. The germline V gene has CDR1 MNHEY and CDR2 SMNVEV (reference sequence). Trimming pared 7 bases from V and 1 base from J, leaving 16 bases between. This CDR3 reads CASKKAQGLTNEKLFF. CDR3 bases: TGTGCCAGCAAAAAGGCTCAGGGCCTAACTAATGAAAAACTGTTTTTT.

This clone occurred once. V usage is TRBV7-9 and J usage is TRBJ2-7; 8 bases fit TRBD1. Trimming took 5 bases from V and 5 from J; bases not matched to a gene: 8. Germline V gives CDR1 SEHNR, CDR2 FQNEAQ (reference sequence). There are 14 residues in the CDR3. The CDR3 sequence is CASSLTGAWDEQYF. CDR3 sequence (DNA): TGTGCCAGCAGCCTGACAGGGGCTTGGGACGAGCAGTACTTC. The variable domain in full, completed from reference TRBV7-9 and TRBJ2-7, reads DTGVSQNPRHKITKRGQNVTFRCDPISEHNRLYWYRQTLGQGPEFLTYFQNEAQLEKSRLLSDRFSAERPKGSFSTLEIQRTEQGDSAMYLCASSLTGAWDEQYFGPGTRLTVT.

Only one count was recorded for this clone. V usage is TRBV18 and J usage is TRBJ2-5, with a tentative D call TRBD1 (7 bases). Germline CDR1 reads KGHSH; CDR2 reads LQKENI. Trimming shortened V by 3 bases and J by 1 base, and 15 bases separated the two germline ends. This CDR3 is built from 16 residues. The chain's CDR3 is CASSPNGGGIQETQYF. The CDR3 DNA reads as TGTGCCAGCTCACCTAATGGAGGGGGCATCCAAGAGACCCAGTACTTC.

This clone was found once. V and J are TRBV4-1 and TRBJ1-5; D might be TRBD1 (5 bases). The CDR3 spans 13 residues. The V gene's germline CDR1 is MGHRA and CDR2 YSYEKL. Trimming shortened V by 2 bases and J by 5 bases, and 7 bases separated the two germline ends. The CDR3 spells CASSQLQDQPQHF. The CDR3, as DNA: TGCGCCAGCAGCCAATTACAGGATCAGCCCCAGCATTTT.

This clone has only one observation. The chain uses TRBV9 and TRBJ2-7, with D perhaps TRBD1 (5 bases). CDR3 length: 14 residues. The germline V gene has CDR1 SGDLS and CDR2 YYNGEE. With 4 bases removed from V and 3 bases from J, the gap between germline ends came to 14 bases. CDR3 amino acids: CASSSNADSYEQYF. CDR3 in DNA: TGTGCCAGCAGCTCCAACGCTGACAGCTACGAGCAGTACTTC.

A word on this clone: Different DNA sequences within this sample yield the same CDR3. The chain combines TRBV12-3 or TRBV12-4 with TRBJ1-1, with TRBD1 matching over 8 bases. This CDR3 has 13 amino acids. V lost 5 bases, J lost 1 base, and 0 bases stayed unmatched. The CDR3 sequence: CASSTGGNTEAFF. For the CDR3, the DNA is TGTGCCAGCAGTACAGGGGGGAACACTGAAGCTTTCTTT.

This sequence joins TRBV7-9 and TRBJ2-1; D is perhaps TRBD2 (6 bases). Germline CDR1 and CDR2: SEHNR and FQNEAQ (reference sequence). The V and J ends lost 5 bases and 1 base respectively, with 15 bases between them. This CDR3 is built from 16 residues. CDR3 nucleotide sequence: TGTGCCAGCAGCCTCCCCGGGGCGGGGTCCTACAATGAGCAGTTCTTC. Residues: CASSLPGAGSYNEQFF.

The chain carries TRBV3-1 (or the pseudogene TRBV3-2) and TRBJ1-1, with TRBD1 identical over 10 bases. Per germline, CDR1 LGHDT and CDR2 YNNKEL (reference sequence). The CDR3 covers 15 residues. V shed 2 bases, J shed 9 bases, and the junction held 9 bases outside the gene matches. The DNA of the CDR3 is TGTGCCAGCAGCCAACCGACAGGGGGCCCCCTGAAAGCTTTCTTT. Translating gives CASSQPTGGPLKAFF.

The CDR3 DNA is TGTGCCAGCAGCTTAGGACAGGGGGAGGAAAAACTGTTTTTT. Its translation: CASSLGQGEEKLFF. This chain links TRBV5-8 with TRBJ1-4, with TRBD1 matching 10 bases. The CDR3 is 14 amino acids. The V and J ends lost 2 bases and 8 bases, in that order; junction bases with no gene match: 3. CDR1 SGHTS and CDR2 YDEGEE come from the germline V gene.

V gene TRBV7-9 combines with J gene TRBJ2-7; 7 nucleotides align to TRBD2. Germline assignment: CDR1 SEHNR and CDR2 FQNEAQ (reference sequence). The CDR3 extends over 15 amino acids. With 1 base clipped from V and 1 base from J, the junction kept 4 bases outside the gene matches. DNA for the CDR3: TGTGCCAGCAGCTTAGACCTAGCGGCTTCCTACGAGCAGTACTTC. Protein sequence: CASSLDLAASYEQYF.

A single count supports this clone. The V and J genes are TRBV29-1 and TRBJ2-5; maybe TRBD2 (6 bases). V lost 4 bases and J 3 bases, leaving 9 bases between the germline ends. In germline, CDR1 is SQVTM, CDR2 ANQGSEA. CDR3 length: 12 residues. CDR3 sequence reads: CSVAQREETQYF. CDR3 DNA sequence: TGCAGCGTTGCCCAGCGGGAAGAGACCCAGTACTTC.

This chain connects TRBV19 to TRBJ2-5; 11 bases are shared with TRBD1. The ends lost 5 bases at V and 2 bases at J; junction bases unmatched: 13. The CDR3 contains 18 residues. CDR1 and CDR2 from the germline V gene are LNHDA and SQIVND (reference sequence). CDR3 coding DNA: TGTGCCAGTAGTCCCCGGACAGGGGGCTACGGGGGGCAAGAGACCCAGTACTTC. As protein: CASSPRTGGYGGQETQYF.

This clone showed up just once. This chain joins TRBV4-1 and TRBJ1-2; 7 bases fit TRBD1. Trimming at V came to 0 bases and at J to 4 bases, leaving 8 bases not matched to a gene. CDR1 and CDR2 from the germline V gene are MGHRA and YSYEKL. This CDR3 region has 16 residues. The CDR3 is CASSQEWTGKFYGYTF. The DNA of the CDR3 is TGCGCCAGCAGCCAAGAGTGGACAGGAAAATTCTATGGCTACACCTTC.

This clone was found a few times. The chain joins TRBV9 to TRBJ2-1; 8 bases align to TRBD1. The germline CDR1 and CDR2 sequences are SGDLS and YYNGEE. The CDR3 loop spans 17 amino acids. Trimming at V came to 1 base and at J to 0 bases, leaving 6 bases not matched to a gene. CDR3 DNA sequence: TGTGCCAGCAGCGTAATGGGACAGGCGACCTCCTACAATGAGCAGTTCTTC. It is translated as CASSVMGQATSYNEQFF.

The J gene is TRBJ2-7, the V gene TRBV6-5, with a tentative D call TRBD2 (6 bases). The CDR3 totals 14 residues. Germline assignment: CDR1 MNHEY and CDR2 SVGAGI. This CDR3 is CGSSPEGPFYEQYF. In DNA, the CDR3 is TGTGGATCATCCCCGGAGGGGCCTTTCTACGAGCAGTACTTC.

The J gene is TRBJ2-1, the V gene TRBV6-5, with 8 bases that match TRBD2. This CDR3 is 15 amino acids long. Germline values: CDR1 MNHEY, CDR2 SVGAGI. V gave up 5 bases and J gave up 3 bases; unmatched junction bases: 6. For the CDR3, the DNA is TGTGCCAGCAGTAGTGAGACTAGCGTCTACAATGAGCAGTTCTTC. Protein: CASSSETSVYNEQFF.

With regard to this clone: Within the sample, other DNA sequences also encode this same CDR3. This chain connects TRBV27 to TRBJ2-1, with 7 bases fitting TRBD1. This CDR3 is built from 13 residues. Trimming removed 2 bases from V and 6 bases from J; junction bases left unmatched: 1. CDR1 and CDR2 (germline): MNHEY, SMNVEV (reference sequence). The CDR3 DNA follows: TGTGCCAGCAGTTTAGCAGGGGGCAATGAGCAGTTCTTC. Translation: CASSLAGGNEQFF.

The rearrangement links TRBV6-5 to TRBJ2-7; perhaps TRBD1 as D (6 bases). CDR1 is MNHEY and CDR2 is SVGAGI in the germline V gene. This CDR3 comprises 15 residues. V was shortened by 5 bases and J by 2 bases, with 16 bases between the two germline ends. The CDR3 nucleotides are TGTGCCAGCAGTACGACAGGTGGTGGCACCTACGAGCAGTACTTC. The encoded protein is CASSTTGGGTYEQYF.

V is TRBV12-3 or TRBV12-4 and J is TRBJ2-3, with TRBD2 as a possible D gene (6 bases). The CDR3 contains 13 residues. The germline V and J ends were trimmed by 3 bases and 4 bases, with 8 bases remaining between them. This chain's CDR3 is CASSFTGADTQYF. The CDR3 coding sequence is TGTGCCAGCAGTTTTACGGGGGCAGATACGCAGTATTTT.

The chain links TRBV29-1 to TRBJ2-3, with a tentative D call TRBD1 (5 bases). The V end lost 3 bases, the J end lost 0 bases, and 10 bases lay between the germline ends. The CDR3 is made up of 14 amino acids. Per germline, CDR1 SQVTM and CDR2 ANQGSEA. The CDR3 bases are TGCAGCGTTGAGAACAGGCCAAGCACAGATACGCAGTATTTT. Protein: CSVENRPSTDTQYF.

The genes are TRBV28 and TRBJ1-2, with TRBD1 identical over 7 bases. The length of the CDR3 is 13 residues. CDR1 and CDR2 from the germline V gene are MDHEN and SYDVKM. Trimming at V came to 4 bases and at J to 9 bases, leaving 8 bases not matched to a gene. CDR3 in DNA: TGTGCCAGCAGTTGGGGACAGACAATGAGCTACACCTTC. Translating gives CASSWGQTMSYTF.

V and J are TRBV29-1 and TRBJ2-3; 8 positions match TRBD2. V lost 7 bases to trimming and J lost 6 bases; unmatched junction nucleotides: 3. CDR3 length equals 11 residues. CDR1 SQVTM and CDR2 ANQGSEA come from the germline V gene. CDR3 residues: CSATGGDTQYF. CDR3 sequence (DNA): TGCAGCGCCACGGGGGGGGATACGCAGTATTTT.

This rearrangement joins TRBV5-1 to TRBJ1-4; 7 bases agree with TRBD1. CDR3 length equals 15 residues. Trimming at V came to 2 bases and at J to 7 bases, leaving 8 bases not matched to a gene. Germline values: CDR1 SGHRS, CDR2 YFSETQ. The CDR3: CASSLRGQGGEKLFF. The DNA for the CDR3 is TGCGCCAGCAGCTTAAGGGGGCAAGGGGGTGAAAAACTGTTTTTT.

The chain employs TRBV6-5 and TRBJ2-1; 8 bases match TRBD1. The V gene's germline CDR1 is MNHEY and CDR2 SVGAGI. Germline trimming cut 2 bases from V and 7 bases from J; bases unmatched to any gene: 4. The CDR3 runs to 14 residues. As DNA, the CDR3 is TGTGCCAGCAGTTACATAGGACAGGGTAATGAGCAGTTCTTC. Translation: CASSYIGQGNEQFF.

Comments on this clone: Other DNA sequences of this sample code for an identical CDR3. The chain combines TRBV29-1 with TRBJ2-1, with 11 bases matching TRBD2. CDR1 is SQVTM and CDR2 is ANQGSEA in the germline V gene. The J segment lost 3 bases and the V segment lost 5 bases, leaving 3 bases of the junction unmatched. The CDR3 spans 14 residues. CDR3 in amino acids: CSVTSGSSYNEQFF. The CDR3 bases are TGCAGCGTTACTAGCGGGAGTAGCTACAATGAGCAGTTCTTC.